This T cell receptor beta chain was sequenced during a study of control samples from healthy donors and cancer patients. CDR1 MNHEY and CDR2 SMNVEV come from the germline V gene (reference sequence). V lost 3 bases to trimming and J lost 0 bases, with 12 bases between them. The length of the CDR3 is 15 residues. Clones were read by immunoSEQ multiplex PCR, and TCRdb kept only the in-frame ones, dropping some. The repertoire holds roughly 80,000 clones, with 92% as singletons. The sequenced sample was blood. V usage is TRBV27 and J usage is TRBJ2-7; D is possibly TRBD1 or TRBD2 (5 bases each). The clonotype comes from a woman in her sixties or seventies in good health. DNA for the CDR3: TGTGCCAGCAGTTTGGGGACCCCCACCTCCTACGAGCAGTACTTC. This encodes CASSLGTPTSYEQYF.